This TCR beta chain was sequenced for a study of OX40 agonist ivuxolimab in advanced cancers. General study results and limits: CD8+ T cells (on average) carried more expanded clones than CD4+ T cells.

Some clones are missing from TCRdb's copy, which holds only in-frame ones; the method was immunoSEQ multiplex PCR. Among under 75,000 clones listed, around 86% were seen once. In the case of this clone: The antigen is not known.

CDR1 and CDR2 (germline): SEHNR, FQNEAQ (reference sequence). Losses at the gene ends were 6 bases for V and 6 bases for J; bases not matched to a gene: 10. CDR3 size: 14 residues. Sequences were derived from CD4+ or CD8+ T cells sorted from blood, sampled in a trial of the OX40 agonist ivuxolimab. This rearrangement joins TRBV7-9 to TRBJ1-2; 7 positions agree with TRBD1. This sequence originates from an adult with an advanced solid tumor such as melanoma, head and neck, liver or kidney cancer. The CDR3 is CASRRQGLRDGYTF. The CDR3 DNA follows: TGTGCCAGCAGGCGACAGGGTCTTCGGGATGGCTACACCTTC.